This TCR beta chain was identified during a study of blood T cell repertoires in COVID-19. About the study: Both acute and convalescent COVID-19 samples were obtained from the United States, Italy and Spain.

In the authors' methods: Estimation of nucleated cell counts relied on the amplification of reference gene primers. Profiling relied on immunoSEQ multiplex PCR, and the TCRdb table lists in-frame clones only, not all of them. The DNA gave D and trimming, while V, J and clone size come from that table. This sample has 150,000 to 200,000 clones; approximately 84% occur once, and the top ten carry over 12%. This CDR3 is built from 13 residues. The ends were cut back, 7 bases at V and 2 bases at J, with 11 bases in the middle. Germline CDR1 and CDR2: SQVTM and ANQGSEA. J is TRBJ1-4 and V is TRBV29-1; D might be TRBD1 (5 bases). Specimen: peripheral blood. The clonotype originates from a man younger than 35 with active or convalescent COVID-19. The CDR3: CSAPDSTNEKLFF. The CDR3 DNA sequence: TGCAGCGCACCCGACAGCACTAATGAAAAACTGTTTTTT.